This TCR beta chain comes out of a study of blood T cell repertoires in COVID-19. Whole-study context: From T cells, B-cell-depleted T cells, or PBMCs came the material, which was cDNA or gDNA.

Original processing methods: Estimation of nucleated cell counts was performed using reference gene primer amplification. This table comes from immunoSEQ multiplex PCR, and its TCRdb copy is limited to in-frame clones, with some not included. V, J and clone size derive from that table, while D and trimming were established from the DNA sequence. This table has about 190,000 clones, about 85% appearing once. Germline lookup yields CDR1 SGHDT and CDR2 YYEEEE. This CDR3 spans 16 amino acids. Trimming removed 4 bases at V and 0 bases at J, with 11 bases between. Enrollment of patients from Seattle took place during active infection, with longitudinal follow-up.

This chain uses TRBV5-6 with TRBJ1-6, with a weak D call TRBD1 (6 bases). The sequenced sample was peripheral blood. This clonotype originated in an elderly man with COVID-19, enrolled during active disease. DNA for the CDR3: TGTGCCAGCAGCGGCGGACAGAGCTCCTATAATTCACCCCTCCACTTT. This gives the protein CASSGGQSSYNSPLHF.